This record concerns one TCR beta chain sequence. There are 15 residues in the CDR3. Germline CDR1 reads ENHRY; CDR2 reads SYGVKD. V was clipped by 6 bases and J by 0 bases, with 15 bases between them. This sample is drawn from a study of blood T cell repertoires in COVID-19. Per the original data handling: Nucleated cell number was recorded as an estimate derived from reference gene primer amplification. The protocol was immunoSEQ multiplex PCR, while the TCRdb copy is restricted to in-frame clones and leaves out a portion. V, J and clone size derive from that table, while D and trimming were established from the DNA sequence. The profile shows around 94,000 clones, 80% to 95% of them singletons.

The chain uses TRBV10-3 and TRBJ2-7, with D possibly matching TRBD1 (6 bases). The TCR sequence derives from a woman between 45 and 65 years old with COVID-19, enrolled during active disease. The source material was peripheral blood. DNA for the CDR3: TGTGCCATCAGCCAACAGAGGGGGTTCTCCTACGAGCAGTACTTC. Protein product: CAISQQRGFSYEQYF.